This T cell receptor (beta chain) was identified during a study of response to subunit inactivated influenza vaccine. General study results and limits: Authors suggested that a seasonal influenza vaccination recruits few new T cells each time.

TCRdb recomputed calls from the RT-PCR reads with MiXCR, one row per CDR3 protein. The sample lists about 650,000 distinct CDR3 sequences, 14% occurring once. The germline gives CDR1 SGHVS, CDR2 FNYEAQ. This CDR3 spans 15 amino acids. Deletions cut 1 base from V and 5 bases from J, with 14 bases between. To note about this clonotype: Its antigen is undetermined.

Specimen: PBMCs from blood, collected 14 to 15 days before vaccination. The TCR originated in a man aged 50-60 years who received an inactivated influenza vaccine. The V gene is TRBV7-6, the J gene TRBJ2-5; D not certain. CDR3 nucleotides: TGTGCCAGCAGCTTAGTTGTGGGGTCCCCGGAGACCCAGTACTTC. Amino acid sequence: CASSLVVGSPETQYF. The whole variable domain, filled in from reference TRBV7-6 and TRBJ2-5, reads GAGVSQSPRYKVTKRGQDVALRCDPISGHVSLYWYRQALGQGPEFLTYFNYEAQQDKSGLPNDRFSAERPEGSISTLTIQRTEQRDSAMYRCASSLVVGSPETQYFGPGTRLLVL.